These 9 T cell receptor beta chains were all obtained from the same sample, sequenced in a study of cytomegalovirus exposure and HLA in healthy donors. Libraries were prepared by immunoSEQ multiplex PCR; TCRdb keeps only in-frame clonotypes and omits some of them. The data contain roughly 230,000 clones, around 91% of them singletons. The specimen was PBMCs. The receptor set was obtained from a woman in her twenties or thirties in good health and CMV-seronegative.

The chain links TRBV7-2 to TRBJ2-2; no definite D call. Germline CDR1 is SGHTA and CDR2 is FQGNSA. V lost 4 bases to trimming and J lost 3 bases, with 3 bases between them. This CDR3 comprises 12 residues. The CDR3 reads CASSSYTGELFF. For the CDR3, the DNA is TGTGCCAGCAGCTCTTACACCGGGGAGCTGTTTTTT.

The CDR3 sequence is CSEVRGVYTEAFF. CDR3 nucleotides: TGCAGCGAAGTAAGGGGCGTCTACACTGAAGCTTTCTTT. The chain has TRBV29-1 and TRBJ1-1, with D maybe TRBD1 (5 bases). Deletions cut 7 bases from V and 3 bases from J, with 15 bases between. The CDR3 extends over 13 amino acids. The germline V gene has CDR1 SQVTM and CDR2 ANQGSEA.

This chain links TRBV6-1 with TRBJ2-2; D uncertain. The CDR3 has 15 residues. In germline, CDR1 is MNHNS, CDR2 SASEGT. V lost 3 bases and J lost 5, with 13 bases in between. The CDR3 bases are TGTGCCAGCAGTGATTGGAGTTTTGGGACCGGGGAGCTGTTTTTT. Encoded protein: CASSDWSFGTGELFF.

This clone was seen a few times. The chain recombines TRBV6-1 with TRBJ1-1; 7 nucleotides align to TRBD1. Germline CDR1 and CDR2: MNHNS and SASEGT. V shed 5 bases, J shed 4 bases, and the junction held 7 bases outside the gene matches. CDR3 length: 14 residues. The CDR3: CASSRTGRGTEAFF. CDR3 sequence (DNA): TGTGCCAGCAGTAGGACAGGCCGGGGCACTGAAGCTTTCTTT.

CDR3 sequence (DNA): TGCGCCAGCAGCCAAGAGAGATTCGGGAGCGGCCTAAAGTACTTC. It specifies CASSQERFGSGLKYF. V and J are TRBV4-3 and TRBJ2-7, with a tentative D call TRBD2 (6 bases). Per the germline V gene, CDR1 is LGHNA and CDR2 is YSLEER. This CDR3 region has 15 residues. V was shortened by 0 bases and J by 11 bases, with 20 bases between the two germline ends.

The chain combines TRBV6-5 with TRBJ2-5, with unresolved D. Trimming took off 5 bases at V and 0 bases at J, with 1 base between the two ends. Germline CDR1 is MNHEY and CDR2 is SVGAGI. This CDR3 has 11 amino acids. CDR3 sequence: CASSNQETQYF. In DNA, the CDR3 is TGTGCCAGCAGTAACCAAGAGACCCAGTACTTC.

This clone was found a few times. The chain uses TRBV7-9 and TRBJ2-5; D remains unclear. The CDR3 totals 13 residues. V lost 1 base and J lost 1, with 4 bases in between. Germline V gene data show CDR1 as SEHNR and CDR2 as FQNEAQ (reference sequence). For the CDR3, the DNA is TGTGCCAGCAGCTTAGTATCCCAAGAGACCCAGTACTTC. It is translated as CASSLVSQETQYF.

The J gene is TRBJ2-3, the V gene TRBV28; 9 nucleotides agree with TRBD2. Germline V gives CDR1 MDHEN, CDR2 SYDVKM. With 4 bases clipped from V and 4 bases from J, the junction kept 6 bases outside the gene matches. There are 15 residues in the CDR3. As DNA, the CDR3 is TGTGCCAGCAGTTGGCTGGCGGGAGGGCCAGATACGCAGTATTTT. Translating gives CASSWLAGGPDTQYF.

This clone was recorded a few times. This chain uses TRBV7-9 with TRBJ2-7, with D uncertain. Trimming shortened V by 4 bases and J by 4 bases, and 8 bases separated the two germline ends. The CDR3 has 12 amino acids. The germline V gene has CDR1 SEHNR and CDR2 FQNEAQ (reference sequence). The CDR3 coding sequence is TGTGCCAGCAGCTCCCTAGGATACGAGCAGTACTTC. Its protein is CASSSLGYEQYF.